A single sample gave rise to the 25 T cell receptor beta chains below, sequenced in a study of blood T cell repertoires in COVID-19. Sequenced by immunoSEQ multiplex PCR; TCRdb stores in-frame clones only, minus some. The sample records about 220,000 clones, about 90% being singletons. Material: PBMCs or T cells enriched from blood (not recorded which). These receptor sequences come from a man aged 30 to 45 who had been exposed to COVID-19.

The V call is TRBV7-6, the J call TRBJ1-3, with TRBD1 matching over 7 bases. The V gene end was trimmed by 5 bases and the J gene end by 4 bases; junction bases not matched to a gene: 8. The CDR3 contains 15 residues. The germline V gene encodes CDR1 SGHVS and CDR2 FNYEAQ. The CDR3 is CASSQTTGIGNTIYF. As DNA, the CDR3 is TGTGCCAGCAGCCAGACGACAGGGATCGGAAACACCATATATTTT.

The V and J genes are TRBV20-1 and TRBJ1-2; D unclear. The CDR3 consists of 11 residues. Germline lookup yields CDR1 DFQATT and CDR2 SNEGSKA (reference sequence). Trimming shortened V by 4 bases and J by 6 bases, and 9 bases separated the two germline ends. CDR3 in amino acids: CSAKEPNGYTF. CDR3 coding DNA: TGCAGTGCTAAGGAGCCGAATGGCTACACCTTC.

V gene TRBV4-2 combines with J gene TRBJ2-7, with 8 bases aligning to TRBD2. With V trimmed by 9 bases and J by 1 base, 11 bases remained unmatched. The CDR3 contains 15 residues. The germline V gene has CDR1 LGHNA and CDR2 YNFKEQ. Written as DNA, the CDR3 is TGTGCCAGTCGGGGGGGGCAGGGAGGTTCCTACGAGCAGTACTTC. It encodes CASRGGQGGSYEQYF.

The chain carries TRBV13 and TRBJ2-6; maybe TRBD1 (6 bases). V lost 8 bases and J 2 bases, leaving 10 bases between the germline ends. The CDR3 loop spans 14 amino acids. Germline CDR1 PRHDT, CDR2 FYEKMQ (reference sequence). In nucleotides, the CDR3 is TGTGCCAGCGGGCCAGGGGCTGGGGCCAACGTCCTGACTTTC. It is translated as CASGPGAGANVLTF.

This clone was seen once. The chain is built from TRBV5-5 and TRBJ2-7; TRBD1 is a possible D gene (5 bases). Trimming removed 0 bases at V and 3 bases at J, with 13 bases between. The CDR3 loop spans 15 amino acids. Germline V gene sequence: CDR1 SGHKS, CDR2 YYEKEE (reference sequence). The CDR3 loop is CASSLVVTAYYEQYF. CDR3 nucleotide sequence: TGTGCCAGCAGCTTGGTAGTGACAGCGTACTACGAGCAGTACTTC.

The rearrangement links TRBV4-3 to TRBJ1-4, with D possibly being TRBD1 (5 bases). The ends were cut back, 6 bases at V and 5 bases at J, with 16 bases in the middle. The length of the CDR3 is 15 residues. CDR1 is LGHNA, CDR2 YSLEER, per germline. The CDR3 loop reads CASSPGGALNEKLFF. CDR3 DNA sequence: TGCGCCAGCAGTCCGGGTGGGGCATTAAATGAAAAACTGTTTTTT.

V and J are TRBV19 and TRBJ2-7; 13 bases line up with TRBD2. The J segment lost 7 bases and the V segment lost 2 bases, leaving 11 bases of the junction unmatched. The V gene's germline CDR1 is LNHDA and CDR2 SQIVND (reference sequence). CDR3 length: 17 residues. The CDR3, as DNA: TGTGCCAGTAGTATAAGCTCCGGGACTAGCGGGAAAGGTGAGCAGTACTTC. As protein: CASSISSGTSGKGEQYF.

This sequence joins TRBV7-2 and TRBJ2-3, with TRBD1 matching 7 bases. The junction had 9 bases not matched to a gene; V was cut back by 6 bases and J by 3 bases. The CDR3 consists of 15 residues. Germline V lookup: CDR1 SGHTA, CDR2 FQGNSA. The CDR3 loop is CASRPQGLGTDTQYF. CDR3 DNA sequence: TGTGCCAGCAGGCCACAGGGGTTGGGTACAGATACGCAGTATTTT.

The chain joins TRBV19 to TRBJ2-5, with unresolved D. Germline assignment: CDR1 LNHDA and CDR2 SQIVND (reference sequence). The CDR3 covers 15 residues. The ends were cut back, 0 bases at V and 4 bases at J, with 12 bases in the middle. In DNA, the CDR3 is TGTGCCAGTAGTATAGAAGGTCGACTTGGAGAGACCCAGTACTTC. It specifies CASSIEGRLGETQYF.

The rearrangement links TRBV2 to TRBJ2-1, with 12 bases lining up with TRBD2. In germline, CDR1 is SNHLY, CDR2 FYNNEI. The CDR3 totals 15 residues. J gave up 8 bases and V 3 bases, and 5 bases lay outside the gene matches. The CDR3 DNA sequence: TGTGCCAGCAGTGATTCCCCTAGCGGGGGGGATGAGCAGTTCTTC. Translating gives CASSDSPSGGDEQFF.

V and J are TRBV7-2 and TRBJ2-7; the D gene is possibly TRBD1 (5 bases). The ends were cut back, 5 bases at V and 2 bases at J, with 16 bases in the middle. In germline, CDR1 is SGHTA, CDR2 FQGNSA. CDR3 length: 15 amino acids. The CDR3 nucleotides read TGTGCCAGCAGCCTGGACAACCAGCGAGCCTACGAGCAGTACTTC. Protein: CASSLDNQRAYEQYF.

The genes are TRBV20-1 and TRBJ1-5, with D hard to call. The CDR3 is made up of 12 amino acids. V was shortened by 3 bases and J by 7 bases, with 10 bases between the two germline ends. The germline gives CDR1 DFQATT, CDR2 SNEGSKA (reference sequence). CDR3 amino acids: CSASLSGQPQHF. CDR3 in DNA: TGCAGTGCTAGTTTATCCGGGCAGCCCCAGCATTTT.

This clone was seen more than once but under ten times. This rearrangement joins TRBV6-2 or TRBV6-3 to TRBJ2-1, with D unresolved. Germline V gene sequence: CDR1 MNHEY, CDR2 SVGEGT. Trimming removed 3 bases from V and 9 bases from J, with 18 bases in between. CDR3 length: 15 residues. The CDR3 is CASSYQPVQTGEQFF. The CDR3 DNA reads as TGTGCCAGCAGTTATCAACCCGTTCAGACTGGTGAGCAGTTCTTC.

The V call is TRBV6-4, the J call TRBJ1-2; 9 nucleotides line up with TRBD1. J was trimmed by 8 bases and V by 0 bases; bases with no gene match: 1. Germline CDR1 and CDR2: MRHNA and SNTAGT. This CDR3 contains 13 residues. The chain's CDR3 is CASSDSTGGGYTF. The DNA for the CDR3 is TGTGCCAGCAGTGACTCGACAGGGGGAGGCTACACCTTC.

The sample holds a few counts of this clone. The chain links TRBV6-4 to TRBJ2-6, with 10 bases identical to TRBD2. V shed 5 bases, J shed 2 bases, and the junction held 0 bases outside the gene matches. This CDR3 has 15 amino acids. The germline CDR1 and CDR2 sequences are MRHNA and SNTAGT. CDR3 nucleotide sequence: TGTGCCAGCAGTAGCGGGGGGGCTGGGGCCAACGTCCTGACTTTC. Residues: CASSSGGAGANVLTF.

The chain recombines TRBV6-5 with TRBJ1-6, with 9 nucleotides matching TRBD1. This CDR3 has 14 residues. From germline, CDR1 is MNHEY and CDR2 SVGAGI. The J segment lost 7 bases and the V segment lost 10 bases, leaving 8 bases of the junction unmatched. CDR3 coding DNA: TGTGCCACCCAAAGGGACAGGGAGAATTCACCCCTCCACTTT. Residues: CATQRDRENSPLHF.

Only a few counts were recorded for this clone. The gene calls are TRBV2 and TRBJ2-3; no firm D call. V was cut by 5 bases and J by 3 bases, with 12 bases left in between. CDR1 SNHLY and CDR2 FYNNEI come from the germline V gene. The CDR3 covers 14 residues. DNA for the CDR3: TGTGCCAGCAGTTGGGCCAAGAGTACAGATACGCAGTATTTT. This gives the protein CASSWAKSTDTQYF.

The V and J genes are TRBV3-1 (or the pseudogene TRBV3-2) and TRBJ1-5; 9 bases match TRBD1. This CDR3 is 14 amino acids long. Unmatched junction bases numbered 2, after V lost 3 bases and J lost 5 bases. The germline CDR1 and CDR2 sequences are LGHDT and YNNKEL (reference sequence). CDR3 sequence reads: CASSQTGGYQPQHF. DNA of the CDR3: TGTGCCAGCAGCCAGACAGGGGGATATCAGCCCCAGCATTTT.

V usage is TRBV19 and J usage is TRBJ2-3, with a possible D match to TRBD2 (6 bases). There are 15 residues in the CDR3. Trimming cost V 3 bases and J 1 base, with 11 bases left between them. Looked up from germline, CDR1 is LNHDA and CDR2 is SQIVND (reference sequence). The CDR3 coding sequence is TGTGCCAGTAGTATGGGACTTCTAGGCACAGATACGCAGTATTTT. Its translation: CASSMGLLGTDTQYF.

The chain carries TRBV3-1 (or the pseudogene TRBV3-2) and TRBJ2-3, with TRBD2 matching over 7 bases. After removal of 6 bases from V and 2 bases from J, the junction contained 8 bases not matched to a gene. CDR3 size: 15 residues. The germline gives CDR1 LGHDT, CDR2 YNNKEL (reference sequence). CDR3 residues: CASSPGGFSTDTQYF. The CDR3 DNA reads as TGTGCCAGCAGTCCGGGGGGATTCTCCACAGATACGCAGTATTTT.

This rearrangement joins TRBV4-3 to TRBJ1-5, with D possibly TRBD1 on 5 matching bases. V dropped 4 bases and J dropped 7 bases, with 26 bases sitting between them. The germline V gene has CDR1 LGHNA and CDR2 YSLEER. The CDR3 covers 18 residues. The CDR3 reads CASSPSLGGDNREQPQHF. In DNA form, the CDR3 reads TGCGCCAGCAGCCCATCCCTGGGAGGGGATAATCGAGAGCAGCCCCAGCATTTT.

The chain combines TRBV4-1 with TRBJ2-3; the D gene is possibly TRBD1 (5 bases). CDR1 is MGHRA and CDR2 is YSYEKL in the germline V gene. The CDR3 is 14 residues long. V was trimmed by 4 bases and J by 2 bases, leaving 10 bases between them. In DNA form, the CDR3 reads TGCGCCAGCAGCCCTCGACAGCTCACAGATACGCAGTATTTT. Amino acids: CASSPRQLTDTQYF.

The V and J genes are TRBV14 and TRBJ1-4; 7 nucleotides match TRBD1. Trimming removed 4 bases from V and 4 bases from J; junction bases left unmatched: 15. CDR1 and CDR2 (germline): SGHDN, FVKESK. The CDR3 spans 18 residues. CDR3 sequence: CASSPGAEGANRNEKLFF. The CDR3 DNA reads TGTGCCAGCAGCCCAGGGGCAGAGGGGGCGAACCGTAATGAAAAACTGTTTTTT.

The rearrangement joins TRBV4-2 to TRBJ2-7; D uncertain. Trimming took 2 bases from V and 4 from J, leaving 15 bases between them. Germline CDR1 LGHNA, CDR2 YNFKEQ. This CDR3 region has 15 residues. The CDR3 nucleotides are TGTGCCAGCAGCCAAAACCCCGCCAGATTGTACGAGCAGTACTTC. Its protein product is CASSQNPARLYEQYF.

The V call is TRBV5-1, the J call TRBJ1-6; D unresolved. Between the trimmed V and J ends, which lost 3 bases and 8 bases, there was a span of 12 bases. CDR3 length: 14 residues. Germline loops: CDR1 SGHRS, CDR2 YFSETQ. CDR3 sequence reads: CASSWADGDSPLHF. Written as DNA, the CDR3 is TGCGCCAGCAGCTGGGCCGACGGGGATTCACCCCTCCACTTT.